The 32 T cell receptor beta chains below all came from one sample that was sequenced in a study of blood T cell repertoires in COVID-19. Data came from immunoSEQ multiplex PCR; TCRdb stores just in-frame clones and leaves some out. The sample holds fewer than 350,000 clones, roughly 89% seen once. Sequenced: PBMCs or T cells enriched from blood (not recorded which). The receptors shown here come from a man aged 55-75 years who had recovered from COVID-19.

CDR3 sequence reads: CATSDPDRESGYTF. As DNA, the CDR3 is TGTGCCACCAGTGATCCGGACAGGGAGAGTGGCTACACCTTC. The rearrangement uses TRBV24-1 and TRBJ1-2, with 8 bases aligning to TRBD1. Germline V lookup: CDR1 KGHDR, CDR2 SFDVKD. This CDR3 has 14 amino acids. V trimming: 3 bases; J trimming: 7 bases; junction bases outside the gene matches: 6.

The chain is built from TRBV20-1 and TRBJ1-1, with D unresolved. CDR3 size: 11 residues. The V and J ends lost 0 bases and 11 bases respectively, with 10 bases between them. The germline V gene encodes CDR1 DFQATT and CDR2 SNEGSKA (reference sequence). In DNA form, the CDR3 reads TGCAGTGCTAGAGAACGGGGTAGGGCTTTCTTT. Translated, it gives CSARERGRAFF.

The chain uses TRBV5-4 and TRBJ1-1; 8 bases fit TRBD1. V was pared by 5 bases and J by 5 bases, with 8 bases of the junction left unmatched. CDR3 length equals 14 residues. The germline V gene encodes CDR1 SGHNT and CDR2 YYREEE (reference sequence). The chain's CDR3 is CASRQDRGGTEAFF. CDR3 DNA: TGTGCCAGCAGACAAGACAGGGGCGGAACTGAAGCTTTCTTT.

This chain links TRBV7-2 with TRBJ1-3; D perhaps matches TRBD1 (6 bases). This CDR3 spans 16 amino acids. Germline CDR1 reads SGHTA; CDR2 reads FQGNSA. V shed 1 base and J shed 4 bases, with 14 bases lying between them. This chain's CDR3 is CASSLVFTGWGNTIYF. CDR3 nucleotides: TGTGCCAGCAGCTTAGTATTTACAGGGTGGGGAAACACCATATATTTT.

This clone was seen a handful of times. This rearrangement joins TRBV7-3 to TRBJ2-7, with 7 nucleotides matching TRBD2. After removal of 1 base from V and 6 bases from J, the junction contained 6 bases not matched to a gene. The CDR3 is 14 amino acids. Germline V lookup: CDR1 SGHTA, CDR2 FQGTGA. The CDR3 DNA is TGTGCCAGCAGCTTAATCGCGGGAGTAAGCGAGCAGTACTTC. It translates to CASSLIAGVSEQYF.

V and J are TRBV6-5 and TRBJ2-7; possibly TRBD2 for D (6 bases). Trimming shortened V by 7 bases and J by 2 bases, and 18 bases separated the two germline ends. The CDR3 spans 15 residues. Germline values: CDR1 MNHEY, CDR2 SVGAGI. Here the CDR3 DNA reads TGTGCCAGCAAAGGGGACTCGTGGGATCCCTACGAGCAGTACTTC. Its translation is CASKGDSWDPYEQYF.

The chain couples TRBV28 to TRBJ1-5, with D unclear. The V gene lost 2 bases and the J gene lost 4 bases, with 3 bases spanning the gap. CDR1 and CDR2 from the germline V gene are MDHEN and SYDVKM. The CDR3 loop spans 12 amino acids. The CDR3 region is CASSLLNQPQHF. The CDR3 DNA follows: TGTGCCAGCAGTTTACTGAATCAGCCCCAGCATTTT.

The gene calls are TRBV18 and TRBJ1-4; 7 bases agree with TRBD1. V was clipped by 4 bases and J by 6 bases; unmatched bases: 2. This CDR3 spans 13 amino acids. Germline loops: CDR1 KGHSH, CDR2 LQKENI. CDR3 sequence reads: CASSRGQDEKLFF. In DNA, the CDR3 is TGTGCCAGCTCACGAGGACAGGATGAAAAACTGTTTTTT.

V and J are TRBV28 and TRBJ2-1; 8 positions agree with TRBD2. Trimming removed 3 bases from V and 2 bases from J; junction bases left unmatched: 9. Germline assignment: CDR1 MDHEN and CDR2 SYDVKM. This CDR3 has 17 amino acids. The CDR3 nucleotides read TGTGCCAGCAGTTTGTCTGTGGTAGCGGGGACCTACAATGAGCAGTTCTTC. Its translation: CASSLSVVAGTYNEQFF.

The rearrangement joins TRBV2 to TRBJ2-7, with 9 nucleotides matching TRBD1. The V and J ends lost 5 bases and 7 bases, in that order; junction bases with no gene match: 6. CDR3 size: 13 residues. Germline values: CDR1 SNHLY, CDR2 FYNNEI. The CDR3 sequence: CASSWTGAGEQYF. The DNA for the CDR3 is TGTGCCAGCAGTTGGACAGGGGCGGGGGAGCAGTACTTC.

This chain links TRBV14 with TRBJ2-7; D perhaps matches TRBD1 (5 bases). Germline assignment: CDR1 SGHDN and CDR2 FVKESK. V lost 2 bases and J lost 2, with 10 bases in between. The CDR3 length is 14 residues. The CDR3 is CASSQMSRAYEQYF. The CDR3 DNA reads TGTGCCAGCAGCCAAATGTCCAGGGCCTACGAGCAGTACTTC.

V gene TRBV7-2 combines with J gene TRBJ2-5, with 9 positions matching TRBD2. Germline V lookup: CDR1 SGHTA, CDR2 FQGNSA. V was clipped by 6 bases and J by 5 bases; unmatched bases: 10. The CDR3 is 15 residues long. This CDR3 reads CASSKIAGVGETQYF. CDR3 DNA: TGTGCCAGCAGTAAGATAGCGGGAGTTGGGGAGACCCAGTACTTC. Looking up the rest from reference TRBV7-2 and TRBJ2-5 gives the full variable domain: GAGVSQSPSNKVTEKGKDVELRCDPISGHTALYWYRQSLGQGLEFLIYFQGNSAPDKSGLPSDRFSAERTGGSVSTLTIQRTQQEDSAVYLCASSKIAGVGETQYFGPGTRLLVL.

The CDR3: CASSFDRIYGYTF. The CDR3 region has the DNA TGTGCCAGCAGCTTCGACAGAATCTATGGCTACACCTTC. The chain carries TRBV7-8 and TRBJ1-2; D may be TRBD1 (5 bases). CDR3 length equals 13 residues. Germline assignment: CDR1 SGHVS and CDR2 FQNEAQ. The V end lost 3 bases, the J end lost 4 bases, and 9 bases lay between the germline ends.

The gene calls are TRBV5-1 and TRBJ2-4; 7 bases line up with TRBD2. With V trimmed by 0 bases and J by 5 bases, 5 bases remained unmatched. Per germline, CDR1 SGHRS and CDR2 YFSETQ. The CDR3 sequence is 15 residues long. This chain's CDR3 is CASSLGGSIENIQYF. As DNA, the CDR3 is TGCGCCAGCAGCTTGGGCGGGAGTATCGAAAACATTCAGTACTTC.

The rearrangement uses TRBV5-1 and TRBJ2-1, with TRBD2 as a possible D gene (5 bases). The V and J ends lost 7 bases and 3 bases respectively, with 26 bases between them. This CDR3 region has 18 residues. Germline-derived CDR1 and CDR2 are SGHRS and YFSETQ. The CDR3 loop is CASSTGSGSLQFYNEQFF. The CDR3 region has the DNA TGCGCCAGCTCAACGGGTTCGGGGTCCCTCCAGTTCTACAATGAGCAGTTCTTC.

This clone has a single count. This chain's CDR3 is CASSFAGATSYEQYF. The CDR3 nucleotides are TGTGCCAGCAGTTTTGCGGGTGCCACCTCCTACGAGCAGTACTTC. The gene calls are TRBV28 and TRBJ2-7; tentative D call: TRBD2 (5 bases). The CDR3 covers 15 residues. The germline CDR1 and CDR2 sequences are MDHEN and SYDVKM. Trimming pared 3 bases from V and 0 bases from J, leaving 12 bases between.

V is TRBV29-1 and J is TRBJ2-2; D is unclear. V shed 5 bases and J shed 6 bases, with 13 bases lying between them. Germline-derived CDR1 and CDR2 are SQVTM and ANQGSEA. CDR3 length: 13 amino acids. The CDR3 nucleotides are TGCAGCGTTAAGGTACAGTTCTCCGGGGAGCTGTTTTTT. Residues: CSVKVQFSGELFF.

This clone was picked up a small number of times. The V call is TRBV29-1, the J call TRBJ2-1; D perhaps matches TRBD2 (5 bases). The V end lost 4 bases, the J end lost 3 bases, and 16 bases lay between the germline ends. Germline CDR1 reads SQVTM; CDR2 reads ANQGSEA. The CDR3 has 15 amino acids. CDR3 sequence reads: CSVGARDPLYNEQFF. The CDR3 nucleotides read TGCAGCGTTGGCGCCCGGGATCCCCTCTACAATGAGCAGTTCTTC.

The chain recombines TRBV7-3 with TRBJ1-1, with D hard to call. Trimming removed 5 bases from V and 1 base from J, with 17 bases in between. Germline CDR1 reads SGHTA; CDR2 reads FQGTGA. This CDR3 is 16 amino acids long. The CDR3 sequence is CASSLGISGPNTEAFF. The CDR3 DNA sequence: TGTGCCAGCAGCCTGGGTATCTCTGGGCCGAACACTGAAGCTTTCTTT.

CDR3 DNA sequence: TGTGCCAGCAGACTAGCGGGAGTGAGAGATACGCAGTATTTT. This gives the protein CASRLAGVRDTQYF. This sequence joins TRBV6-5 and TRBJ2-3; 11 nucleotides line up with TRBD2. This CDR3 region has 14 residues. Germline V gives CDR1 MNHEY, CDR2 SVGAGI. V lost 6 bases and J lost 5; bases outside the gene matches: 4.

The CDR3 protein is CASSQVTLAGRLHTQYF. CDR3 nucleotides: TGTGCCAGCAGCCAAGTCACGCTAGCGGGAAGGCTGCATACGCAGTATTTT. This rearrangement joins TRBV3-1 (or the pseudogene TRBV3-2) to TRBJ2-3; TRBD2 agrees at 9 bases. The V and J ends lost 1 base and 7 bases, in that order; junction bases with no gene match: 12. The CDR3 length is 17 residues. Germline V gene lookup returns CDR1 LGHDT and CDR2 YNNKEL (reference sequence).

This clone was observed once. V usage is TRBV14 and J usage is TRBJ2-2; D remains unclear. CDR1 SGHDN and CDR2 FVKESK come from the germline V gene. V was pared by 1 base and J by 6 bases, with 12 bases between. This CDR3 is 15 amino acids long. The CDR3 region is CASSQGGRFAGELFF. For the CDR3, the DNA is TGTGCCAGCAGCCAAGGAGGCCGGTTCGCCGGGGAGCTGTTTTTT. Full variable domain (outside the CDR3, taken from reference TRBV14 and TRBJ2-2): EAGVTQFPSHSVIEKGQTVTLRCDPISGHDNLYWYRRVMGKEIKFLLHFVKESKQDESGMPNNRFLAERTGGTYSTLKVQPAELEDSGVYFCASSQGGRFAGELFFGEGSRLTVL.

The chain is built from TRBV19 and TRBJ2-5; perhaps TRBD1 as D (6 bases). The CDR3 is 14 amino acids. Germline lookup yields CDR1 LNHDA and CDR2 SQIVND (reference sequence). V lost 7 bases, J lost 4 bases, and 16 bases lay in between. The CDR3 DNA reads TGTGCCAGTACGGGCAGGGGTTTGGGAGAGACCCAGTACTTC. This sequence encodes CASTGRGLGETQYF.

This clone was counted once. The chain links TRBV12-3 or TRBV12-4 to TRBJ2-2; weak D call: TRBD2 (5 bases). The CDR3 covers 13 residues. The V and J ends lost 9 bases and 0 bases respectively, with 8 bases between them. The CDR3 region has the DNA TGTGCCAGTTTAGCGACGAACACCGGGGAGCTGTTTTTT. Translating gives CASLATNTGELFF.

This sequence joins TRBV7-2 and TRBJ2-7; maybe TRBD1 (5 bases). Germline V CDR1 and CDR2: SGHTA, FQGNSA. The CDR3 covers 15 residues. Trimming stripped 1 base from V and 1 base from J, with 11 bases between. CDR3: CASSLDFRGSYEQYF. The CDR3 region has the DNA TGTGCCAGCAGCTTAGATTTTAGGGGATCCTACGAGCAGTACTTC.

This sequence joins TRBV3-1 (or the pseudogene TRBV3-2) and TRBJ1-5, with 8 bases that match TRBD1. This CDR3 contains 20 residues. The germline CDR1 and CDR2 sequences are LGHDT and YNNKEL (reference sequence). The V and J ends lost 1 base and 5 bases, in that order; junction bases with no gene match: 19. CDR3 nucleotide sequence: TGTGCCAGCAGCCAAGTGTTCTCGCCCGGGACAGGTGACTCAGATCAGCCCCAGCATTTT. This translates into CASSQVFSPGTGDSDQPQHF.

The chain recombines TRBV15 with TRBJ2-1; 8 bases align to TRBD2. The junction had 8 bases not matched to a gene; V was cut back by 0 bases and J by 1 base. The germline V gene has CDR1 LNHNV and CDR2 YYDKDF (reference sequence). This CDR3 is built from 18 residues. For the CDR3, the DNA is TGTGCCACCAGCAGAGAGACGGCGGGAGGTCCTTCCTACAATGAGCAGTTCTTC. It is translated as CATSRETAGGPSYNEQFF.

This sequence joins TRBV2 and TRBJ2-3; TRBD2 matches 8 bases. CDR1 is SNHLY and CDR2 is FYNNEI in the germline V gene. V trimming: 10 bases; J trimming: 6 bases; junction bases outside the gene matches: 12. The CDR3 is made up of 14 amino acids. CDR3 sequence reads: CANSGLEVGDTQYF. DNA of the CDR3: TGTGCCAACTCGGGACTAGAGGTGGGCGATACGCAGTATTTT.

The rearrangement joins TRBV24-1 to TRBJ2-1; D unclear. The V gene lost 4 bases and the J gene lost 7 bases, with 7 bases spanning the gap. The CDR3 consists of 12 residues. CDR1 and CDR2 from the germline V gene are KGHDR and SFDVKD. The CDR3 bases are TGTGCCACCAGTGAGGCTAGTAATGAGCAGTTCTTC. It is translated as CATSEASNEQFF.

The chain employs TRBV5-1 and TRBJ2-7; weak D call: TRBD2 (5 bases). The V gene lost 0 bases and the J gene lost 5 bases, with 12 bases spanning the gap. CDR1 and CDR2 (germline): SGHRS, YFSETQ. The CDR3 is 14 amino acids. CDR3 residues: CASSLALPSHEQYF. The CDR3 nucleotides read TGCGCCAGCAGCTTGGCGCTCCCTAGCCACGAGCAGTACTTC. Complete variable domain (other parts from reference TRBV5-1 and TRBJ2-7): KAGVTQTPRYLIKTRGQQVTLSCSPISGHRSVSWYQQTPGQGLQFLFEYFSETQRNKGNFPGRFSGRQFSNSRSEMNVSTLELGDSALYLCASSLALPSHEQYFGPGTRLTVT.

CDR3 nucleotides: TGTGCCAGCAGTTTCTCTAGCGGGATATACGAGCAGTACTTC. This encodes CASSFSSGIYEQYF. This chain connects TRBV11-2 to TRBJ2-7, with 9 nucleotides matching TRBD2. Germline V gene data show CDR1 as SGHAT and CDR2 as FQNNGV. After removal of 6 bases from V and 4 bases from J, the junction contained 7 bases not matched to a gene. CDR3 length equals 14 residues.

V and J are TRBV4-1 and TRBJ2-1; TRBD2 matches 9 bases. This CDR3 spans 16 amino acids. The trim removed 3 bases at V and 2 bases at J, leaving 5 bases unmatched. Germline V gives CDR1 MGHRA, CDR2 YSYEKL. The CDR3 loop is CASSHLAGAPYNEQFF. CDR3 DNA sequence: TGCGCCAGCAGCCACTTAGCGGGAGCCCCCTACAATGAGCAGTTCTTC.